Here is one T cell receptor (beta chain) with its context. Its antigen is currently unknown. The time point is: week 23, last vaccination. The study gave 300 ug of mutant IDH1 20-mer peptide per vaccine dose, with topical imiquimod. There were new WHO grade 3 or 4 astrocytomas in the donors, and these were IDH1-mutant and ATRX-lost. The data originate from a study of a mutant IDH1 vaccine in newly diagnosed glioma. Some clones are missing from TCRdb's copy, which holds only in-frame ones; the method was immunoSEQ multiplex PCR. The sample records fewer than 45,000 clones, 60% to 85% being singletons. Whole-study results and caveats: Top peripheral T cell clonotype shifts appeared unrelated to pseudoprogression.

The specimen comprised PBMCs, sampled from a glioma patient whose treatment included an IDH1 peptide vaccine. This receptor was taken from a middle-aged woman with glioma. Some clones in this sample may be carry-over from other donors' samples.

The CDR3 reads CASRLRTGEQYF. In DNA, the CDR3 is TGTGCCAGCAGACTTCGGACAGGCGAGCAGTACTTC. The chain recombines TRBV28 with TRBJ2-7, with 7 bases matching TRBD1. V dropped 6 bases and J dropped 6; count of bases not matched to a gene: 5. The germline V gene has CDR1 MDHEN and CDR2 SYDVKM. CDR3 length: 12 residues.